The 12 T cell receptor beta chains below come from one sample, sequenced in a study of beta chain features in type 1 diabetes. General study results and limits: All four CD4+ subsets of Type 1 diabetes patients contained TCRB CDR3s that were moderately but significantly shorter.

The whole isolated RNA underwent reverse transcription, so sequencing captured expressed TCRB transcripts. Produced via immunoSEQ multiplex PCR; TCRdb's table is partial and in-frame only. This repertoire shows around 710,000 clones, around 12% found once; its top ten account for about 0.11%. What these receptors recognize is not known. Sequenced input: naive CD4+ T cells from blood. These receptors were obtained from a man aged 25 to 40 with type 1 diabetes.

The V gene is TRBV7-2, the J gene TRBJ1-4, with a possible D match to TRBD1 (6 bases). V dropped 1 base and J dropped 7 bases, with 13 bases sitting between them. The CDR3 loop spans 15 amino acids. The germline V gene encodes CDR1 SGHTA and CDR2 FQGNSA. The CDR3 spells CASSLGGQGTEKLFF. CDR3 nucleotide sequence: TGTGCCAGCAGCTTAGGGGGGCAGGGCACTGAAAAACTGTTTTTT.

This sequence joins TRBV7-2 and TRBJ1-1; 7 bases are shared with TRBD1. Germline CDR1 SGHTA, CDR2 FQGNSA. V was pared by 5 bases and J by 1 base, with 7 bases of the junction left unmatched. The CDR3 is 15 amino acids. Written as DNA, the CDR3 is TGTGCCAGCAGCGAAGGGACAGCCCGGAACACTGAAGCTTTCTTT. Encoded protein: CASSEGTARNTEAFF. Combining the CDR3 with reference TRBV7-2 and TRBJ1-1 gives the whole variable domain GAGVSQSPSNKVTEKGKDVELRCDPISGHTALYWYRQSLGQGLEFLIYFQGNSAPDKSGLPSDRFSAERTGGSVSTLTIQRTQQEDSAVYLCASSEGTARNTEAFFGQGTRLTVV.

This chain connects TRBV5-4 to TRBJ1-1; D unresolved. The germline V and J ends were trimmed by 3 bases and 5 bases, with 11 bases remaining between them. Germline V lookup: CDR1 SGHNT, CDR2 YYREEE (reference sequence). The length of the CDR3 is 13 residues. The CDR3 nucleotides are TGTGCCAGCAGCTCCCGGACGGGAACTGAAGCTTTCTTT. Its translation: CASSSRTGTEAFF.

Here the CDR3 reads CASSQTSGGASEQFF. DNA of the CDR3: TGTGCCAGCAGCCAGACTAGCGGGGGGGCCAGTGAGCAGTTCTTC. The chain carries TRBV7-2 and TRBJ2-1, with 14 bases fitting TRBD2. Per the germline V gene, CDR1 is SGHTA and CDR2 is FQGNSA. There are 15 residues in the CDR3. Germline trimming cut 5 bases from V and 9 bases from J; bases unmatched to any gene: 6.

This clone has only a few counts. The rearrangement joins TRBV29-1 to TRBJ2-2; TRBD1 is a possible D gene (5 bases). The CDR3 contains 14 residues. The V end lost 7 bases, the J end lost 0 bases, and 12 bases lay between the germline ends. Germline CDR1 SQVTM, CDR2 ANQGSEA. CDR3 sequence (DNA): TGCAGCGCGAGACAGATCGCGAACACCGGGGAGCTGTTTTTT. It codes for CSARQIANTGELFF.

This chain uses TRBV19 with TRBJ2-6; D is possibly TRBD1 (5 bases). V dropped 7 bases and J dropped 4 bases, with 14 bases sitting between them. This CDR3 region has 15 residues. Germline assignment: CDR1 LNHDA and CDR2 SQIVND (reference sequence). The CDR3 DNA is TGTGCCAGTAAACCACACAGGACGGGGGCCAACGTCCTGACTTTC. Translated, it gives CASKPHRTGANVLTF. Combining the CDR3 with reference TRBV19 and TRBJ2-6 gives the whole variable domain DGGITQSPKYLFRKEGQNVTLSCEQNLNHDAMYWYRQDPGQGLRLIYYSQIVNDFQKGDIAEGYSVSREKKESFPLTVTSAQKNPTAFYLCASKPHRTGANVLTFGAGSRLTVL.

The rearrangement links TRBV9 to TRBJ2-5, with D possibly TRBD2 on 5 matching bases. Germline V gives CDR1 SGDLS, CDR2 YYNGEE. This CDR3 spans 15 amino acids. The V gene lost 0 bases and the J gene lost 5 bases, with 14 bases spanning the gap. CDR3 sequence reads: CASSVALAGQETQYF. The CDR3 nucleotides are TGTGCCAGCAGCGTAGCCCTAGCTGGTCAGGAGACCCAGTACTTC.

This clone showed up just a few times. The gene calls are TRBV7-9 and TRBJ2-1; 14 nucleotides agree with TRBD2. CDR1 and CDR2 from the germline V gene are SEHNR and FQNEAQ (reference sequence). The CDR3 consists of 17 residues. Trimming at V came to 7 bases and at J to 5 bases, leaving 10 bases not matched to a gene. CDR3 nucleotide sequence: TGTGCCAGCAACTCCCTCGAGGGACTAGCGGGGGACAATGAGCAGTTCTTC. Translated, it gives CASNSLEGLAGDNEQFF. Combining the CDR3 with reference TRBV7-9 and TRBJ2-1 gives the whole variable domain DTGVSQNPRHKITKRGQNVTFRCDPISEHNRLYWYRQTLGQGPEFLTYFQNEAQLEKSRLLSDRFSAERPKGSFSTLEIQRTEQGDSAMYLCASNSLEGLAGDNEQFFGPGTRLTVL.

This chain connects TRBV29-1 to TRBJ2-1, with 11 nucleotides matching TRBD2. Germline values: CDR1 SQVTM, CDR2 ANQGSEA. The CDR3 has 15 residues. V was pared by 1 base and J by 3 bases, with 2 bases of the junction left unmatched. The CDR3 nucleotides read TGCAGCGTTGAAGGTGGGACTAGCGGCTACAATGAGCAGTTCTTC. Translation: CSVEGGTSGYNEQFF.

This chain joins TRBV14 and TRBJ1-1; D is possibly TRBD1 (5 bases). V was shortened by 4 bases and J by 2 bases, with 14 bases between the two germline ends. CDR3 size: 15 residues. Germline CDR1 is SGHDN and CDR2 is FVKESK. Written as DNA, the CDR3 is TGTGCCAGCAGCCTAAACCGCGACAGAAACACTGAAGCTTTCTTT. It specifies CASSLNRDRNTEAFF. Full variable domain (outside the CDR3, taken from reference TRBV14 and TRBJ1-1): EAGVTQFPSHSVIEKGQTVTLRCDPISGHDNLYWYRRVMGKEIKFLLHFVKESKQDESGMPNNRFLAERTGGTYSTLKVQPAELEDSGVYFCASSLNRDRNTEAFFGQGTRLTVV.

The table lists this clone with a few counts. The chain couples TRBV4-3 to TRBJ2-1; D tentatively fits TRBD1 or TRBD2 (6 bases each). The V and J ends lost 4 bases and 2 bases respectively, with 15 bases between them. This CDR3 is 16 amino acids long. The germline gives CDR1 LGHNA, CDR2 YSLEER. In DNA, the CDR3 is TGCGCCAGCAGCCGTTTCGGGGGCGTCACCTACAATGAGCAGTTCTTC. This codes for CASSRFGGVTYNEQFF.

Here the CDR3 DNA reads TGTGCCAGCAGTGAGGAAACGGGACTCGTCACTGAAGCTTTCTTT. Translated, it gives CASSEETGLVTEAFF. This chain joins TRBV25-1 and TRBJ1-1; tentative D call: TRBD1 (5 bases). Deletions cut 3 bases from V and 4 bases from J, with 15 bases between. The germline V gene encodes CDR1 MGHDK and CDR2 SYGVNS. CDR3 size: 15 residues.